These 9 T cell receptor beta chains originate from one sample sequenced in a study of cytomegalovirus exposure and HLA in healthy donors. In the PCR, 60 Vbeta and 13 Jbeta primers were used. Using immunoSEQ multiplex PCR, the repertoire was profiled, and TCRdb retains in-frame clones only, with some absent. The repertoire holds some 150,000 clones, with 60% to 85% as singletons. The sample consisted of PBMCs. The receptors originated from a woman in her forties in good health and CMV-seropositive.

This clone has only one observation. This sequence joins TRBV6-5 and TRBJ1-1; TRBD1 might be the D (6 bases). V was trimmed by 5 bases and J by 11 bases, leaving 21 bases between them. Germline CDR1 and CDR2: MNHEY and SVGAGI. This CDR3 has 14 amino acids. CDR3 coding DNA: TGTGCCAGCAGTAGACAGGTCAATCCTCGCAAGGCTTTCTTT. Translation gives CASSRQVNPRKAFF.

This chain connects TRBV6-1 to TRBJ2-7, with 10 positions matching TRBD2. With V trimmed by 3 bases and J by 3 bases, 5 bases remained unmatched. The CDR3 covers 15 residues. From germline, CDR1 is MNHNS and CDR2 SASEGT. The CDR3 protein is CASSERLAGVYEQYF. The CDR3 DNA follows: TGTGCCAGCAGTGAGCGACTAGCGGGTGTCTACGAGCAGTACTTC.

This rearrangement joins TRBV19 to TRBJ2-4; D not certain. Germline lookup yields CDR1 LNHDA and CDR2 SQIVND (reference sequence). The CDR3 covers 17 residues. Trimming pared 3 bases from V and 0 bases from J, leaving 15 bases between. This CDR3 reads CASSIRHFDLAKNIQYF. In DNA, the CDR3 is TGTGCCAGTAGTATCCGACATTTCGATTTAGCCAAAAACATTCAGTACTTC.

The chain couples TRBV10-1 to TRBJ2-3; 10 bases match TRBD1. With 2 bases clipped from V and 6 bases from J, the junction kept 2 bases outside the gene matches. The CDR3 runs to 14 residues. Germline-derived CDR1 and CDR2 are WNHNN and SYGVQD (reference sequence). The CDR3 nucleotides read TGCGCCAGCAGTGAGGGGACAGGGGTGGATACGCAGTATTTT. Translating gives CASSEGTGVDTQYF.

The chain uses TRBV5-1 and TRBJ2-4; 14 nucleotides match TRBD2. CDR3 length: 19 amino acids. V shed 0 bases and J 0 bases; nucleotides not matched to a gene: 5. CDR1 and CDR2 (germline): SGHRS, YFSETQ. CDR3 in amino acids: CASSLEGTSGGVAKNIQYF. CDR3 coding DNA: TGCGCCAGCAGCTTGGAGGGGACTAGCGGGGGAGTAGCCAAAAACATTCAGTACTTC. The full variable domain, completed using reference TRBV5-1 and TRBJ2-4, is KAGVTQTPRYLIKTRGQQVTLSCSPISGHRSVSWYQQTPGQGLQFLFEYFSETQRNKGNFPGRFSGRQFSNSRSEMNVSTLELGDSALYLCASSLEGTSGGVAKNIQYFGAGTRLSVL.

This rearrangement joins TRBV10-1 to TRBJ1-1, with D tentatively TRBD1 (6 bases). Germline V gene lookup returns CDR1 WNHNN and CDR2 SYGVQD (reference sequence). The CDR3 consists of 12 residues. The germline V and J ends were trimmed by 7 bases and 1 base, with 7 bases remaining between them. This CDR3 is CASTTGNTEAFF. The CDR3 DNA reads TGCGCCAGCACGACAGGGAACACTGAAGCTTTCTTT.

J is TRBJ2-3 and V is TRBV9; 7 bases are a match to TRBD2. The CDR3 loop spans 16 amino acids. The germline CDR1 and CDR2 sequences are SGDLS and YYNGEE. The junction had 7 bases not matched to a gene; V was cut back by 3 bases and J by 0 bases. CDR3 in DNA: TGTGCCAGCAGCGCGAGGGGAGGGCTCAGCACAGATACGCAGTATTTT. Translated, it gives CASSARGGLSTDTQYF. The full variable domain, completed using reference TRBV9 and TRBJ2-3, is DSGVTQTPKHLITATGQRVTLRCSPRSGDLSVYWYQQSLDQGLQFLIQYYNGEERAKGNILERFSAQQFPDLHSELNLSSLELGDSALYFCASSARGGLSTDTQYFGPGTRLTVL.

This clone was picked up a small number of times. The chain is built from TRBV6-1 and TRBJ1-2; possible D gene TRBD1, 6 bases. This CDR3 has 14 residues. V was trimmed by 2 bases and J by 3 bases, leaving 10 bases between them. Germline V gives CDR1 MNHNS, CDR2 SASEGT. CDR3 sequence reads: CASSETDSDYGYTF. CDR3 DNA: TGTGCCAGCAGTGAAACGGACAGCGACTATGGCTACACCTTC.

This clone was found a few times. The chain has TRBV28 and TRBJ2-4; D gene unclear. Germline V gene lookup returns CDR1 MDHEN and CDR2 SYDVKM. V lost 5 bases to trimming and J lost 6 bases, with 8 bases between them. The CDR3 length is 12 residues. CDR3 bases: TGTGCCAGCAGTCGGTCCGGAAACATTCAGTACTTC. It yields the protein CASSRSGNIQYF.